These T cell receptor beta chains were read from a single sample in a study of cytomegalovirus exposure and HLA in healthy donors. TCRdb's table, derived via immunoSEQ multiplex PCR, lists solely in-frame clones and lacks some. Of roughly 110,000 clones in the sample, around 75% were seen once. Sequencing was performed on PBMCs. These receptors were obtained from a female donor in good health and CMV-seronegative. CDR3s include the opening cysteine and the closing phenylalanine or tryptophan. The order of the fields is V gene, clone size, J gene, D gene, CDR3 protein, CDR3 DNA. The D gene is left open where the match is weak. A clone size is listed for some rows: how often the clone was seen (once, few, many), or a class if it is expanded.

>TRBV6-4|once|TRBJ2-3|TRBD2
CASSALAGAPGDTQYF
TGTGCCAGCAGTGCATTAGCGGGGGCTCCAGGGGATACGCAGTATTTT
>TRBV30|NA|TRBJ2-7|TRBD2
CAWSVNGRWGEQYF
TGTGCCTGGAGTGTAAACGGGAGGTGGGGCGAGCAGTACTTC
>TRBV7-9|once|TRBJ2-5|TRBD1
CASSPGGQTQYF
TGTGCCAGCAGCCCAGGGGGTCAGACCCAGTACTTC
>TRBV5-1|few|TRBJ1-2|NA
CASSLAGVDGYTF
TGCGCCAGCAGCTTGGCCGGGGTGGACGGCTACACCTTC
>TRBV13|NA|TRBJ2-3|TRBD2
CASSFEGGVTDTQYF
TGTGCCAGCAGCTTTGAGGGAGGGGTCACAGATACGCAGTATTTT
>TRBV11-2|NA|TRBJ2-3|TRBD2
CASSPVRGEGPTDTQYF
TGTGCCAGCAGCCCAGTCCGCGGGGAGGGCCCCACAGATACGCAGTATTTT
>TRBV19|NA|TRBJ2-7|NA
CASSPTGGAGEQYF
TGTGCCAGTAGTCCCACAGGGGGGGCCGGCGAGCAGTACTTC
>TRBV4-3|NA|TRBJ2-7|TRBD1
CASSQGGDRVHEQYF
TGCGCCAGCAGCCAAGGAGGGGACAGGGTCCACGAGCAGTACTTC
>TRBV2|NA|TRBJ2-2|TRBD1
CASSMDRGGTGELFF
TGTGCCAGCAGCATGGACAGGGGAGGAACCGGGGAGCTGTTTTTT
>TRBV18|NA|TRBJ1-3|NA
CASSRAGEPSGNTIYF
TGTGCCAGCTCACGAGCGGGGGAACCCTCTGGTAACACCATATATTTT
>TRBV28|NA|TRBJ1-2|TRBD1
CASVTGTVHYGYTF
TGTGCCAGCGTTACCGGGACAGTACATTATGGCTACACCTTC
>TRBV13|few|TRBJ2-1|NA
CASSLGRGGLNEQFF
TGTGCCAGCAGCTTAGGCCGGGGAGGACTAAATGAGCAGTTCTTC
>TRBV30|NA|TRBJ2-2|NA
CAWDYRETGELFF
TGTGCCTGGGACTACAGGGAAACCGGGGAGCTGTTTTTT
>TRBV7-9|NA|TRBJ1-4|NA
CASSLGGEKLFF
TGTGCCAGCAGCTTAGGAGGTGAAAAACTGTTTTTT
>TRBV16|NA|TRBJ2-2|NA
CASSQGRRAGELFF
TGTGCCAGCAGCCAAGGCAGGCGGGCCGGGGAGCTGTTTTTT
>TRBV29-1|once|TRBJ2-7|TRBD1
CSALALQGALYEQYF
TGCAGCGCTCTGGCGTTACAGGGGGCGCTTTACGAGCAGTACTTC
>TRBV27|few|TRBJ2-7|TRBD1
CASSPRQGLAYEQYF
TGTGCCAGCAGTCCGCGACAGGGTCTAGCCTACGAGCAGTACTTC
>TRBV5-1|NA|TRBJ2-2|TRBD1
CASSLGDRMNTGELFF
TGCGCCAGCAGCTTGGGGGACAGGATGAACACCGGGGAGCTGTTTTTT
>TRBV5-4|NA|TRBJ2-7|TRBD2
CASSRLAGEQYF
TGTGCCAGCAGCAGACTAGCGGGAGAGCAGTACTTC
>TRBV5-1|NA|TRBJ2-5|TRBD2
CASSPWTSGSLETQYF
TGCGCCAGCAGCCCCTGGACTAGCGGGAGTTTAGAGACCCAGTACTTC
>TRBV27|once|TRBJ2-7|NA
CASSSGQSYEQYF
TGTGCCAGCAGTTCAGGACAGTCCTACGAGCAGTACTTC
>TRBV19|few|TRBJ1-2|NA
CASSIGSTGTYGYTF
TGTGCCAGTAGTATAGGGAGTACAGGAACCTATGGCTACACCTTC